The entry below describes one T cell receptor beta chain. Only in-frame clones appear in the TCRdb table, and some are missing; sequencing was by immunoSEQ multiplex PCR. The table includes around 20,000 clones, nearly 80% detected once. The data were obtained in a study of PD-1 blockade in classical Hodgkin lymphoma. Indicated time point: cycle 4 day 1 (C4D1), after 6 weeks of nivolumab. Every patient experienced relapse after autologous stem cell transplantation, and brentuximab vedotin exposure varied. V trimming: 3 bases; J trimming: 7 bases; junction bases outside the gene matches: 12. The CDR3 is made up of 15 amino acids. Germline CDR1 and CDR2: SGHRS and YFSETQ.

This chain links TRBV5-1 with TRBJ2-7, with 8 bases aligning to TRBD2. The sequence was obtained from a human donor with classical Hodgkin lymphoma. Here the sequenced sample was peripheral blood mononuclear cells (PBMCs), taken before the fourth cycle of nivolumab. The CDR3 coding sequence is TGCGCCAGCAGCTCGAGGACGGGAGGGCCAGGGGAGCAGTACTTC. Its translation is CASSSRTGGPGEQYF.